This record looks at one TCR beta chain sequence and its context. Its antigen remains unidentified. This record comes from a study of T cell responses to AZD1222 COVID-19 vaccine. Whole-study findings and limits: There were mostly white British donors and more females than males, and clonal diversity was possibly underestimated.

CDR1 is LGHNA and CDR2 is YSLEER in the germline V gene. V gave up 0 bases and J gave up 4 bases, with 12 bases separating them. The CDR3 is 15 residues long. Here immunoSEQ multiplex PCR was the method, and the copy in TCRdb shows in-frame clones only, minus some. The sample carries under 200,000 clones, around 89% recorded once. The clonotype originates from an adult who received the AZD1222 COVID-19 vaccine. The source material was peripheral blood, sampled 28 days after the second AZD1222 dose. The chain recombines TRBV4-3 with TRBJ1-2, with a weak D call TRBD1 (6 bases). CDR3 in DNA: TGCGCCAGCAGCCAAGATCGGGGGCTGAGCTATGGCTACACCTTC. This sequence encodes CASSQDRGLSYGYTF.